Below are 26 T cell receptor beta chains sequenced from a single sample in a study of shared T cell receptors in the human thymus. Here immunoSEQ multiplex PCR was the method, and the copy in TCRdb shows in-frame clones only, minus some. The table shows roughly 410,000 clones, with approximately 95% occurring only once. The sequencing sample was made of thymocytes. The receptor set was obtained from a human donor.

The V gene is TRBV28, the J gene TRBJ1-2; 12 bases are shared with TRBD1. Trimming took 7 bases from V and 4 from J; bases not matched to a gene: 10. The CDR3 spans 16 residues. Per germline, CDR1 MDHEN and CDR2 SYDVKM. The CDR3 DNA follows: TGTGCCAGCATCATTGCCGGGACAGGGGGCCCCTATGGCTACACCTTC. Translating it yields CASIIAGTGGPYGYTF.

The genes are TRBV6-5 and TRBJ2-7; 7 bases line up with TRBD2. V trimming: 0 bases; J trimming: 2 bases; junction bases outside the gene matches: 7. The germline gives CDR1 MNHEY, CDR2 SVGAGI. This CDR3 is 16 amino acids long. The CDR3 region has the DNA TGTGCCAGCAGTTACTCGCACGAGCGGGGTACCTACGAGCAGTACTTC. It yields the protein CASSYSHERGTYEQYF.

The chain couples TRBV6-5 to TRBJ2-3; D is unresolved. The germline V gene has CDR1 MNHEY and CDR2 SVGAGI. Trimming took 4 bases from V and 0 from J, leaving 14 bases between them. CDR3 size: 16 residues. CDR3 coding DNA: TGTGCCAGCAGTTCGGGTCCATCTACTAGCACAGATACGCAGTATTTT. Translating it yields CASSSGPSTSTDTQYF.

V and J are TRBV2 and TRBJ2-1, with TRBD2 as a possible D gene (5 bases). The length of the CDR3 is 13 residues. Per germline, CDR1 SNHLY and CDR2 FYNNEI. V lost 6 bases, J lost 7 bases, and 13 bases lay in between. The CDR3 region is CASRPGSGNEQFF. The CDR3 region has the DNA TGTGCCAGCAGACCCGGGTCGGGAAATGAGCAGTTCTTC.

This chain links TRBV13 with TRBJ1-1, with TRBD1 identical over 12 bases. The CDR3 totals 16 residues. V lost 5 bases and J lost 4; bases outside the gene matches: 8. The V gene's germline CDR1 is PRHDT and CDR2 FYEKMQ (reference sequence). The CDR3 sequence: CASSPGQGARGTEAFF. The CDR3 DNA follows: TGTGCCAGCAGCCCGGGACAGGGGGCGCGTGGCACTGAAGCTTTCTTT.

V gene TRBV18 combines with J gene TRBJ1-4; the D is unclear. CDR1 and CDR2 from the germline V gene are KGHSH and LQKENI. This CDR3 region has 16 residues. With 3 bases removed from V and 11 bases from J, the gap between germline ends came to 22 bases. The CDR3 bases are TGTGCCAGCTCACCTCGGACGGGGAGGGCTTCTAGGAAACTGTTTTTT. It is translated as CASSPRTGRASRKLFF.

The rearrangement links TRBV7-9 to TRBJ1-5; 9 bases align to TRBD1. Germline V CDR1 and CDR2: SEHNR, FQNEAQ (reference sequence). Trimming removed 5 bases from V and 3 bases from J; junction bases left unmatched: 5. CDR3 length equals 15 residues. The CDR3: CASSAGTGSNQPQHF. Written as DNA, the CDR3 is TGTGCCAGCAGCGCCGGGACAGGGTCCAATCAGCCCCAGCATTTT. Full variable domain (outside the CDR3, taken from reference TRBV7-9 and TRBJ1-5): DTGVSQNPRHKITKRGQNVTFRCDPISEHNRLYWYRQTLGQGPEFLTYFQNEAQLEKSRLLSDRFSAERPKGSFSTLEIQRTEQGDSAMYLCASSAGTGSNQPQHFGDGTRLSIL.

The gene calls are TRBV5-4 and TRBJ1-1, with 7 bases aligning to TRBD1. The ends lost 3 bases at V and 7 bases at J; junction bases unmatched: 15. Germline CDR1 reads SGHNT; CDR2 reads YYREEE (reference sequence). This CDR3 is 16 amino acids long. The CDR3 spells CASSSYRQDRRFEAFF. The CDR3 region has the DNA TGTGCCAGCAGCTCCTACAGACAGGACAGGAGGTTTGAAGCTTTCTTT.

The chain couples TRBV7-2 to TRBJ2-2; D may be TRBD2 (5 bases). This CDR3 region has 14 residues. Trimming left V 2 bases short and J 6 bases short, with 10 bases between. CDR1 and CDR2 from the germline V gene are SGHTA and FQGNSA. Written as DNA, the CDR3 is TGTGCCAGCAGCTTAACTAGAACCCCCGGGGAGCTGTTTTTT. As protein: CASSLTRTPGELFF.

This sequence joins TRBV15 and TRBJ2-3, with 9 bases fitting TRBD2. Per the germline V gene, CDR1 is LNHNV and CDR2 is YYDKDF (reference sequence). Trimming took 1 base from V and 5 from J; bases not matched to a gene: 4. The CDR3 spans 15 residues. DNA for the CDR3: TGTGCCACCAGCAGAGTAGCGGGAGATGGAGATACGCAGTATTTT. Translated: CATSRVAGDGDTQYF.

The gene calls are TRBV19 and TRBJ2-2, with 7 bases matching TRBD1. The V segment lost 3 bases and the J segment 4 bases; nucleotides outside the gene matches: 8. Germline assignment: CDR1 LNHDA and CDR2 SQIVND (reference sequence). The CDR3 sequence is 16 residues long. This CDR3 is CASSMEGQVATGELFF. For the CDR3, the DNA is TGTGCCAGTAGTATGGAAGGACAGGTGGCCACCGGGGAGCTGTTTTTT.

V and J are TRBV7-2 and TRBJ2-1; the D is unclear. The CDR3 covers 11 residues. Germline CDR1 is SGHTA and CDR2 is FQGNSA. V lost 5 bases, J lost 9 bases, and 8 bases lay in between. The CDR3 region is CASSLWGEQFF. The CDR3 DNA reads as TGTGCCAGCAGCCTCTGGGGTGAGCAGTTCTTC.

This chain connects TRBV27 to TRBJ2-1; the D is unclear. Trimming stripped 1 base from V and 3 bases from J, with 10 bases between. This CDR3 comprises 15 residues. Germline CDR1 is MNHEY and CDR2 is SMNVEV (reference sequence). The CDR3 sequence is CASSLFRSRYNEQFF. CDR3 in DNA: TGTGCCAGCAGTTTATTTCGCTCACGCTACAATGAGCAGTTCTTC.

The rearrangement uses TRBV30 and TRBJ1-2; D is uncertain. Trimming took 2 bases from V and 0 from J, leaving 10 bases between them. Germline V CDR1 and CDR2: GTSNPN, SVGIG (reference sequence). The CDR3 covers 14 residues. As DNA, the CDR3 is TGTGCCTGGAGTACAGCGCGAGCTAACTATGGCTACACCTTC. Translation gives CAWSTARANYGYTF. Supplemented by reference TRBV30 and TRBJ1-2, the full variable domain reads SQTIHQWPATLVQPVGSPLSLECTVEGTSNPNLYWYRQAAGRGLQLLFYSVGIGQISSEVPQNLSASRPQDRQFILSSKKLLLSDSGFYLCAWSTARANYGYTFGSGTRLTVV.

The rearrangement joins TRBV6-1 to TRBJ1-4; D ambiguous. This CDR3 comprises 11 residues. Trimming pared 8 bases from V and 7 bases from J, leaving 8 bases between. CDR1 is MNHNS and CDR2 is SASEGT in the germline V gene. For the CDR3, the DNA is TGTGCCAGCGCAACCGCTGAAAAACTGTTTTTT. Amino acid sequence: CASATAEKLFF.

The V and J genes are TRBV11-1 and TRBJ2-7; the match to TRBD2 covers 10 bases. Germline V gene lookup returns CDR1 SGHAT and CDR2 FQDESV (reference sequence). The CDR3 covers 16 residues. The J segment lost 2 bases and the V segment lost 7 bases, leaving 11 bases of the junction unmatched. In nucleotides, the CDR3 is TGTGCCAGCACCATAGCGGGAGGAGGGGAAGCCTACGAGCAGTACTTC. Translating gives CASTIAGGGEAYEQYF. The whole variable domain, remainder taken from reference TRBV11-1 and TRBJ2-7, is EAEVAQSPRYKITEKSQAVAFWCDPISGHATLYWYRQILGQGPELLVQFQDESVVDDSQLPKDRFSAERLKGVDSTLKIQPAELGDSAMYLCASTIAGGGEAYEQYFGPGTRLTVT.

The gene calls are TRBV25-1 and TRBJ1-1; D unresolved. This CDR3 region has 15 residues. CDR1 and CDR2 from the germline V gene are MGHDK and SYGVNS. V lost 2 bases and J lost 0, with 10 bases in between. CDR3 region: CASSELWQMNTEAFF. Here the CDR3 DNA reads TGTGCCAGCAGTGAACTCTGGCAGATGAACACTGAAGCTTTCTTT.

The chain is built from TRBV11-2 and TRBJ2-5, with 10 bases matching TRBD2. Germline V CDR1 and CDR2: SGHAT, FQNNGV. V dropped 6 bases and J dropped 2; count of bases not matched to a gene: 9. The length of the CDR3 is 16 residues. CDR3 DNA: TGTGCCAGCAGACTCCGAACTAGCGGGAAACAAGAGACCCAGTACTTC. Translating gives CASRLRTSGKQETQYF.

The chain uses TRBV4-3 and TRBJ2-7; 15 nucleotides match TRBD2. The CDR3 length is 21 residues. The ends lost 0 bases at V and 1 base at J; junction bases unmatched: 13. CDR1 is LGHNA, CDR2 YSLEER, per germline. The CDR3 here is CASSQDVPPGLAGGQSYEQYF. CDR3 sequence (DNA): TGCGCCAGCAGCCAAGACGTCCCGCCGGGACTAGCGGGAGGACAGTCCTACGAGCAGTACTTC.

This chain connects TRBV6-1 to TRBJ1-1; a weak D match, TRBD1 (6 bases). The CDR3 extends over 14 amino acids. V lost 6 bases and J 5 bases, leaving 16 bases between the germline ends. Germline V CDR1 and CDR2: MNHNS, SASEGT. CDR3 loop: CASREEGGATEAFF. As DNA, the CDR3 is TGTGCCAGCAGAGAGGAGGGGGGGGCGACTGAAGCTTTCTTT.

The gene calls are TRBV29-1 and TRBJ2-1, with a weak D call TRBD2 (6 bases). V dropped 4 bases and J dropped 0 bases, with 19 bases sitting between them. The CDR3 spans 17 residues. Germline CDR1 SQVTM, CDR2 ANQGSEA. In DNA form, the CDR3 reads TGCAGCGTTGCACCCGGGGGTGGGCGGGGCTCCTACAATGAGCAGTTCTTC. Translated, it gives CSVAPGGGRGSYNEQFF.

As for this clone: This sample also contains other DNA sequences that code for the same CDR3. V gene TRBV5-1 combines with J gene TRBJ2-7; D call uncertain. The germline gives CDR1 SGHRS, CDR2 YFSETQ. This CDR3 comprises 11 residues. V lost 2 bases and J 2 bases, leaving 2 bases between the germline ends. The CDR3 sequence: CASSFPYEQYF. The CDR3 nucleotides are TGCGCCAGCAGCTTCCCCTACGAGCAGTACTTC.

V is TRBV27 and J is TRBJ2-7, with 7 bases aligning to TRBD1. The germline V gene encodes CDR1 MNHEY and CDR2 SMNVEV (reference sequence). J lost 1 base, V lost 6 bases, and 15 bases had no gene match. This CDR3 spans 17 amino acids. CDR3 amino acids: CASRPISPRQGSYEQYF. In DNA form, the CDR3 reads TGTGCCAGCAGGCCCATAAGCCCCAGACAGGGTTCCTACGAGCAGTACTTC.

V is TRBV19 and J is TRBJ2-7, with D perhaps matching TRBD1 or TRBD2 (5 bases each). The V end lost 0 bases, the J end lost 0 bases, and 12 bases lay between the germline ends. The CDR3 is 16 residues long. CDR1 and CDR2 from the germline V gene are LNHDA and SQIVND (reference sequence). The CDR3 nucleotides read TGTGCCAGTAGTATAGATGGGGCAGGGACCTCCTACGAGCAGTACTTC. This sequence encodes CASSIDGAGTSYEQYF.

The rearrangement uses TRBV15 and TRBJ2-3; D remains ambiguous. The V and J ends lost 0 bases and 10 bases respectively, with 14 bases between them. Germline V gives CDR1 LNHNV, CDR2 YYDKDF (reference sequence). This CDR3 is 14 amino acids long. CDR3: CATSRDTRFWAQYF. DNA of the CDR3: TGTGCCACCAGCAGAGATACTCGATTTTGGGCGCAGTATTTT.

The rearrangement joins TRBV28 to TRBJ2-3; no definite D call. Germline V CDR1 and CDR2: MDHEN, SYDVKM. V gave up 6 bases and J gave up 1 base, with 5 bases separating them. The CDR3 totals 12 residues. DNA for the CDR3: TGTGCCAGCAGCTTACGCACAGATACGCAGTATTTT. Protein product: CASSLRTDTQYF.